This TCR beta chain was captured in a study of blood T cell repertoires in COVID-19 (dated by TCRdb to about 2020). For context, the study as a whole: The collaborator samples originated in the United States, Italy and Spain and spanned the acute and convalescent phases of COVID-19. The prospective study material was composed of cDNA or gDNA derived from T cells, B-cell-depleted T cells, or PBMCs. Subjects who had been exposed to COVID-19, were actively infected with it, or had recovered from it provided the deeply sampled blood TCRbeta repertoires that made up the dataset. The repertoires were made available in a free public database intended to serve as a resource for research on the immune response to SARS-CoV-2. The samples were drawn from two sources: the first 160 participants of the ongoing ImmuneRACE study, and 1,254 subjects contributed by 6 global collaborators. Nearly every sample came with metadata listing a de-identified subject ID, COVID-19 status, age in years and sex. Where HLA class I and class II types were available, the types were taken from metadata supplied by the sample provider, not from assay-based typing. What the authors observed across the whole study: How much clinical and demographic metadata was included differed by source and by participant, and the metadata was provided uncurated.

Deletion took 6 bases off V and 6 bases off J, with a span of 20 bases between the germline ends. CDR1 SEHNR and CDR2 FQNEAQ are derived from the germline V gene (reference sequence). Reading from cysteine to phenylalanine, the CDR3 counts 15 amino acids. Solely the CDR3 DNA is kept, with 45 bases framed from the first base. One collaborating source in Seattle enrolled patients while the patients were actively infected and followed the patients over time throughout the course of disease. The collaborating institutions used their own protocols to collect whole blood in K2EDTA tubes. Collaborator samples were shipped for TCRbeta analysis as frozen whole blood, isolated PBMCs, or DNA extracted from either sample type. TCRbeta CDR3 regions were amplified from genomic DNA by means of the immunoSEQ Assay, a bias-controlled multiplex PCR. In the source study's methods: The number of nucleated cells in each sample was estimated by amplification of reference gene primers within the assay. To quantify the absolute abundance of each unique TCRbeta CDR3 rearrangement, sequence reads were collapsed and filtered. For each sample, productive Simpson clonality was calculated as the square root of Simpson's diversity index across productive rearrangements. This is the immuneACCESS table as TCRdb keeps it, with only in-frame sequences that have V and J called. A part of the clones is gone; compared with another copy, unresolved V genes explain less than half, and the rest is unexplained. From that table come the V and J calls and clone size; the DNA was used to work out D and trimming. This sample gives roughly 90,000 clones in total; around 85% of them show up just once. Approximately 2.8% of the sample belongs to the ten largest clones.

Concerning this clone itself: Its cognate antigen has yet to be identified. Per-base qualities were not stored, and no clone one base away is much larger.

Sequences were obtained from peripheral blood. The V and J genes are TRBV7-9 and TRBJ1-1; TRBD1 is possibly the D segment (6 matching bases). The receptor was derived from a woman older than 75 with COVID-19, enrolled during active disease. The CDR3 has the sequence CASRPPTGRTPEAFF. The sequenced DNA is TGTGCCAGCAGACCACCTACAGGGAGAACGCCTGAAGCTTTCTTT.